A selection of T cell receptor beta chains follows, all from one sample in a study of blood T cell repertoires in COVID-19. Repertoires were generated with immunoSEQ multiplex PCR, while TCRdb's copy carries only in-frame clones and drops some. Counted here are around 140,000 clones, more than 70% occurring once; the ten biggest clones make up around 1.4%. Material: peripheral blood. These receptors originate from a man aged 55 to 70 with acute or convalescent COVID-19. CDR3s include the opening cysteine and the closing phenylalanine or tryptophan. The D gene is left open where the match is weak. Not all rows give a size; the values are once, few, many and, for expanded clones, a class.

>TRBJ1-1|NA|NA|TRBV6-5
TGTGCCAGCAGTTACCGCACTGAAGCTTTCTTT
CASSYRTEAFF
>TRBJ2-7|NA|NA|TRBV6-1
TGTGCCAGCAGTGAAGCTGGGGGCGGAACCTACGAGCAGTACTTC
CASSEAGGGTYEQYF
>TRBJ2-1|NA|NA|TRBV5-1
TGCGCCAGCCATCCTGCCAGCTCCTACAATGAGCAGTTCTTC
CASHPASSYNEQFF
>TRBJ2-7|NA|NA|TRBV6-5
TGTGCCAGCAGTTACTCGAGTAACCAGGTCTACGAGCAGTACTTC
CASSYSSNQVYEQYF
>TRBJ1-3|NA|TRBD1|TRBV30
TGTGCCTGGAGAGGGGACAGGGGTGGTGGAAACACCATATATTTT
CAWRGDRGGGNTIYF
>TRBJ1-3|NA|TRBD1|TRBV6-5
TGTGCCAGCAGGTCACAGGGGGGCTCTGGAAACACCATATATTTT
CASRSQGGSGNTIYF
>TRBJ2-7|NA|NA|TRBV20-1
TGCAGTGCTACAGGGAATGGGGAGCAGTACTTC
CSATGNGEQYF
>TRBJ1-6|once|NA|TRBV7-3
TGTGCCAGCAGCCTCGGATCGGGAGGGGCATATAATTCACCCCTCCACTTT
CASSLGSGGAYNSPLHF
>TRBJ1-2|NA|NA|TRBV5-4
TGTGCCAGCAGCCTACCGGGTCATACCCCCTATGGCTACACCTTC
CASSLPGHTPYGYTF
>TRBJ2-5|NA|NA|TRBV19
TGTGCCAGTAGTAGCACACAAGAGACCCAGTACTTC
CASSSTQETQYF
>TRBJ1-2|NA|TRBD1|TRBV5-6
TGTGCCAGCAGCTTCACAGGGGGCGCGGGCTATGGCTACACCTTC
CASSFTGGAGYGYTF
>TRBJ1-6|NA|NA|TRBV5-1
TGCGCCAGCAGCTTGCCAGGGCATAATTCACCCCTCCACTTT
CASSLPGHNSPLHF
>TRBJ1-1|once|NA|TRBV6-4
TGTGCCAGCAGTGCGGACAGGAACACTGAAGCTTTCTTT
CASSADRNTEAFF
>TRBJ2-5|once|NA|TRBV30
TGTGCCTGGAGTCGGGGGGGACAGGGTGAGACCCAGTACTTC
CAWSRGGQGETQYF
>TRBJ1-6|NA|NA|TRBV30
TGTGCCTGGAGTGTACGGGCTGGGGGACTAAGCTCCTATAATTCACCCCTCCACTTT
CAWSVRAGGLSSYNSPLHF
>TRBJ1-5|NA|NA|TRBV2
TGTGCCAGCAGTGAAGCGCTCGGTCAGCCCCAGCATTTT
CASSEALGQPQHF
>TRBJ2-1|NA|TRBD2|TRBV20-1
TGCAGTGCTAGTAGCGGCGGGAGCTATGAGCAGTTCTTC
CSASSGGSYEQFF
>TRBJ1-6|NA|TRBD1|TRBV6-5
TGTGCCAGCAGTTACGAGGGACAGCCAAATTCACCCCTCCACTTT
CASSYEGQPNSPLHF
>TRBJ1-5|NA|TRBD1|TRBV2
TGTGCCAGCCAACCTTCGACAGGGGGCAATCAGCCCCAGCATTTT
CASQPSTGGNQPQHF
>TRBJ2-1|once|TRBD2|TRBV5-1
TGCGCCAGCAGCTTAAAAGGAACTAGCGATGAGCAGTTCTTC
CASSLKGTSDEQFF
>TRBJ2-2|once|NA|TRBV3-1/TRBV3-2
TGTGCCAGCAGCAAACTAGCCTCCGGGGAGCTGTTTTTT
CASSKLASGELFF
>TRBJ1-2|NA|NA|TRBV5-1
TGCGCCAGCAGCTTGAGGCCCCTGTCCGGTGAGGCTAACTATGGCTACACCTTC
CASSLRPLSGEANYGYTF
>TRBJ1-4|NA|TRBD1|TRBV19
TGTGCCAGTTCGGACAGGGGGCTTACTAATGAAAAACTGTTTTTT
CASSDRGLTNEKLFF
>TRBJ2-7|NA|NA|TRBV9
TGTGCCAGCAGCGTAGGTGGCAATACCTACGAGCAGTACTTC
CASSVGGNTYEQYF
>TRBJ1-2|NA|TRBD1|TRBV19
TGTGCCAGTACCGAGGGACAGGGATTTGGCTACACCTTC
CASTEGQGFGYTF
>TRBJ1-1|NA|NA|TRBV18
TGTGCCAGCTCACCACCGATACAGGGCACTGAAGCTTTCTTT
CASSPPIQGTEAFF
>TRBJ1-2|NA|NA|TRBV6-1
TGTGCCAGCAGTGAAGGGCAGGGCCGAGACCTGTTCTATGGCTACACCTTC
CASSEGQGRDLFYGYTF
>TRBJ2-5|NA|TRBD1|TRBV4-1
TGCGCCAGCAGCGAAACGGGACAGGGAAAGACCCAGTACTTC
CASSETGQGKTQYF
>TRBJ2-1|once|TRBD1|TRBV24-1
TGTGCCACCACGGAAGGGGGCTTCAATGAGCAGTTCTTC
CATTEGGFNEQFF
>TRBJ2-7|once|TRBD2|TRBV27
TGTGCCAGCAGTCCACGCCGACGACTAGCGGGGGCATACGAGCAGTACTTC
CASSPRRRLAGAYEQYF
>TRBJ2-7|NA|NA|TRBV27
TGTGCCAGCAGTGCAGCAGGGTACCACGAGCAGTACTTC
CASSAAGYHEQYF
>TRBJ1-3|NA|TRBD1|TRBV27
TGTGCCAGCAGTTTAGACAGGGCCGGAAACACCATATATTTT
CASSLDRAGNTIYF
>TRBJ2-2|many|TRBD2|TRBV11-2
TGTGCCAGCAGCTTAGGGTCTAGCGGGGGGGCTGGGGAGCTGTTTTTT
CASSLGSSGGAGELFF
>TRBJ2-4|NA|TRBD1|TRBV20-1
TGCAGTGCTAGTAGGCGGGCAGGGGGCCAAAACATTCAGTACTTC
CSASRRAGGQNIQYF
>TRBJ2-2|NA|NA|TRBV20-1
TGCAGTGCTAGTCGGAGCACGAACACCGGGGAGCTGTTTTTT
CSASRSTNTGELFF
>TRBJ2-7|NA|NA|TRBV14
TGTGCCAGCAGCCGAAGACAGAGCTCCTACGAGCAGTACTTC
CASSRRQSSYEQYF
>TRBJ1-5|NA|NA|TRBV21-1
TGTGCCAGCAGCACGGACAGGGGCGCTTATAGCAATCAGCCCCAGCATTTT
CASSTDRGAYSNQPQHF
>TRBJ2-5|few|TRBD1|TRBV27
TGTGCCAGCAGGAGGGGACAGGTTCAAGAGACCCAGTACTTC
CASRRGQVQETQYF
>TRBJ1-2|NA|NA|TRBV10-3
TGTGCCATCAGTGAAGCGGCAGGGGAAAATGGCTACACCTTC
CAISEAAGENGYTF
>TRBJ2-3|NA|TRBD2|TRBV6-1
TGTGCCAGCAGTGAAGCTCTAGCGGGAACAGATACGCAGTATTTT
CASSEALAGTDTQYF
>TRBJ1-5|few|TRBD1|TRBV6-6
TGTGCCAGCAGTCCTCCTGGGACAGATCCTCGTAGCAATCAGCCCCAGCATTTT
CASSPPGTDPRSNQPQHF
>TRBJ2-5|NA|TRBD1|TRBV5-1
TGCGCCAGCAGTTCCCCCGGGACAGGGGACCAAGAGACCCAGTACTTC
CASSSPGTGDQETQYF
>TRBJ1-5|NA|NA|TRBV19
TGTGCCAGTAGTATCGCAGGTGGAATTGATCAGCCCCAGCATTTT
CASSIAGGIDQPQHF
>TRBJ2-7|NA|TRBD2|TRBV12-3/TRBV12-4
TGTGCCAGCAGGGCGGGAGTATACGAGCAGTACTTC
CASRAGVYEQYF
>TRBJ1-2|NA|NA|TRBV5-1
TGCGCCAGCAGCTTGGTACAGGGCCCCTATGGCTACACCTTC
CASSLVQGPYGYTF
>TRBJ2-1|NA|TRBD2|TRBV15
TGTGCCACCAGCAGAGATGGGACTAGCTTCAATGAGCAGTTCTTC
CATSRDGTSFNEQFF
>TRBJ2-7|NA|TRBD1|TRBV11-3
TGTGCCAGCAGCTTAGGCCCGGGACAGACTACGACGCAGTACTTC
CASSLGPGQTTTQYF
>TRBJ1-2|NA|NA|TRBV5-4
TGTGCCAGCAGCCTCTCCCCACACCCTAACTATGGCTACACCTTC
CASSLSPHPNYGYTF